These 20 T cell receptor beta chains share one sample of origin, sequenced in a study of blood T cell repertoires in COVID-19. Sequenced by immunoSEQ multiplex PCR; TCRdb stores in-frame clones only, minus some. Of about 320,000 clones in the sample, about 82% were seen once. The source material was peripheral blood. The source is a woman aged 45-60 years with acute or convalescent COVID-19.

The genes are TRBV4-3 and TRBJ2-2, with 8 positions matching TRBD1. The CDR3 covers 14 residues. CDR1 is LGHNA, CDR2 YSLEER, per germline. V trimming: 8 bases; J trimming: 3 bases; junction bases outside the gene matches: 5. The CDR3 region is CASHGQGDTGELFF. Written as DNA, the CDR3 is TGCGCCAGCCACGGACAGGGAGACACCGGGGAGCTGTTTTTT.

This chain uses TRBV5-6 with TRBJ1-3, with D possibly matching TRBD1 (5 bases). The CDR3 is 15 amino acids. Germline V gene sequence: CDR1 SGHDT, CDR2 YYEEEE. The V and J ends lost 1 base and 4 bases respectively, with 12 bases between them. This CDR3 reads CASSLIGEEGNTIYF. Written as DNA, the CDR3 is TGTGCCAGCAGCTTGATAGGGGAAGAAGGAAACACCATATATTTT. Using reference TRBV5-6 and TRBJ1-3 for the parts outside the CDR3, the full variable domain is DAGVTQSPTHLIKTRGQQVTLRCSPKSGHDTVSWYQQALGQGPQFIFQYYEEEERQRGNFPDRFSGHQFPNYSSELNVNALLLGDSALYLCASSLIGEEGNTIYFGEGSWLTVV.

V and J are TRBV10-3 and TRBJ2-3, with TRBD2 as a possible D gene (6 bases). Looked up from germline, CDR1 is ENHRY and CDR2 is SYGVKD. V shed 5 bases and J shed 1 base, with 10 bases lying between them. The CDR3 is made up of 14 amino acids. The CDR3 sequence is CAISLAEGTDTQYF. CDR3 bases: TGTGCCATCAGTTTAGCGGAAGGCACAGATACGCAGTATTTT.

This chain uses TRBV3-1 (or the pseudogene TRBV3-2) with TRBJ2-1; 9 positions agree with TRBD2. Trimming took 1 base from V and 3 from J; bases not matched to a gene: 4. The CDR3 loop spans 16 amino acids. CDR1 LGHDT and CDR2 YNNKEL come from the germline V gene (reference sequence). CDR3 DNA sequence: TGTGCCAGCAGCCAAGGACTAGCGGTTAGCTACAATGAGCAGTTCTTC. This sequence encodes CASSQGLAVSYNEQFF.

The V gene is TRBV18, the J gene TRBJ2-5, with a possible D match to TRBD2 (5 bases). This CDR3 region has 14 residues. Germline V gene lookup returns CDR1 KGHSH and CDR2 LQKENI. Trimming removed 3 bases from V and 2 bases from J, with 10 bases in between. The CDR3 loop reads CASSPSGSQETQYF. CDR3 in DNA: TGTGCCAGCTCACCGTCGGGATCGCAAGAGACCCAGTACTTC.

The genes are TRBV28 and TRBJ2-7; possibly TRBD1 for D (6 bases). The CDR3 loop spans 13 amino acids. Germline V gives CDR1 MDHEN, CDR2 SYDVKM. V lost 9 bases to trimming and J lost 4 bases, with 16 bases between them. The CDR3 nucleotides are TGTGCCAGTTGCCAGGGGCCCCTATACGAGCAGTACTTC. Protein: CASCQGPLYEQYF.

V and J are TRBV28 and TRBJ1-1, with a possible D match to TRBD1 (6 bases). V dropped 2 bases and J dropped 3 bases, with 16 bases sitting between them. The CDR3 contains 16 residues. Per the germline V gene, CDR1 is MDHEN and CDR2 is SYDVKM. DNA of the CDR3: TGTGCCAGCAGTTTAGGGGGGGCTTCCGCCCACACTGAAGCTTTCTTT. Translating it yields CASSLGGASAHTEAFF.

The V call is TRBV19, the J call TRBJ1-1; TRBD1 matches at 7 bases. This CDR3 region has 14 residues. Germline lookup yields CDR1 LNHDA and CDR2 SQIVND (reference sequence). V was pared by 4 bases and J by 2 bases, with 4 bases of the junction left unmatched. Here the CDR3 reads CASSKQGSNTEAFF. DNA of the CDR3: TGTGCCAGTAGTAAACAGGGGTCTAACACTGAAGCTTTCTTT. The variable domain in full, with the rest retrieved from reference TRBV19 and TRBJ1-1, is DGGITQSPKYLFRKEGQNVTLSCEQNLNHDAMYWYRQDPGQGLRLIYYSQIVNDFQKGDIAEGYSVSREKKESFPLTVTSAQKNPTAFYLCASSKQGSNTEAFFGQGTRLTVV.

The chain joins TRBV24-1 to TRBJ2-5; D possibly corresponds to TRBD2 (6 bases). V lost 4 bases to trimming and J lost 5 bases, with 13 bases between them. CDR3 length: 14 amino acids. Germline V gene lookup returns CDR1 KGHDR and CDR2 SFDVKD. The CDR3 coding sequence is TGTGCCACCAGTGAATCCGGGAGACAGGAGACCCAGTACTTC. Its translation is CATSESGRQETQYF.

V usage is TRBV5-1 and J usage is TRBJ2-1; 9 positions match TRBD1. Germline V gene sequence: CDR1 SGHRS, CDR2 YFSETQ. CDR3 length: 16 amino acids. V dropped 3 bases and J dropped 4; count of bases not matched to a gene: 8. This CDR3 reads CASSSSGQGRYNEQFF. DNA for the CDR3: TGCGCCAGCAGCTCCTCTGGACAGGGGCGTTACAATGAGCAGTTCTTC. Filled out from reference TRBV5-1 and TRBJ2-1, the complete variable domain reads KAGVTQTPRYLIKTRGQQVTLSCSPISGHRSVSWYQQTPGQGLQFLFEYFSETQRNKGNFPGRFSGRQFSNSRSEMNVSTLELGDSALYLCASSSSGQGRYNEQFFGPGTRLTVL.

The CDR3 DNA sequence: TGTGCCACCAGTGACCCTCCGGGACAGGGAGTCACAGATACGCAGTATTTT. Protein: CATSDPPGQGVTDTQYF. The chain joins TRBV24-1 to TRBJ2-3; 9 bases are shared with TRBD1. The CDR3 has 17 amino acids. Trimming cost V 4 bases and J 2 bases; bases outside gene matches: 9. Germline loops: CDR1 KGHDR, CDR2 SFDVKD.

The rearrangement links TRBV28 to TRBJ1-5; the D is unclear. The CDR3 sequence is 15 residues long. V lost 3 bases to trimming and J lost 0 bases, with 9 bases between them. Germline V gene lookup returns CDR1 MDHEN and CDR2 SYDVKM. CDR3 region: CASSLVANSNQPQHF. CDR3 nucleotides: TGTGCCAGCAGTTTGGTGGCCAATAGCAATCAGCCCCAGCATTTT. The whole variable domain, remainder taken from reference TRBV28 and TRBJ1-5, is DVKVTQSSRYLVKRTGEKVFLECVQDMDHENMFWYRQDPGLGLRLIYFSYDVKMKEKGDIPEGYSVSREKKERFSLILESASTNQTSMYLCASSLVANSNQPQHFGDGTRLSIL.

The CDR3 reads CASSLTQVVDTQYF. The CDR3 nucleotides are TGCGCCAGCAGCTTGACTCAGGTAGTAGATACGCAGTATTTT. The chain employs TRBV5-1 and TRBJ2-3, with D unresolved. There are 14 residues in the CDR3. CDR1 is SGHRS and CDR2 is YFSETQ in the germline V gene. V shed 1 base and J shed 5 bases, with 11 bases lying between them.

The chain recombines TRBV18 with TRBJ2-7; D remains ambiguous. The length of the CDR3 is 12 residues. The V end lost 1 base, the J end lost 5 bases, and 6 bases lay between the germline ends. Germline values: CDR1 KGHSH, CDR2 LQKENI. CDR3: CASSPLINEQYF. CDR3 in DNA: TGTGCCAGCTCACCACTTATAAACGAGCAGTACTTC.

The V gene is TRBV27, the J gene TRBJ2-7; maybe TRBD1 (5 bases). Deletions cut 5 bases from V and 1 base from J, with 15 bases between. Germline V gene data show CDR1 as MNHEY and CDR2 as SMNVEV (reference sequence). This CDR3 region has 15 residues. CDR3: CASSAQGIGSYEQYF. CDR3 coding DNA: TGTGCCAGCAGTGCGCAGGGTATAGGGTCCTACGAGCAGTACTTC.

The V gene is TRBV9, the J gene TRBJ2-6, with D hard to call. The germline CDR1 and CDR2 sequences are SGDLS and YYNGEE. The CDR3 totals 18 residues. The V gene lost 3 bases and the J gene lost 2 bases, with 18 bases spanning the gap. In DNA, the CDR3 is TGTGCCAGCAGCGCCCTCCAGCACAGTCGAGCTGGGGCCAACGTCCTGACTTTC. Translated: CASSALQHSRAGANVLTF.

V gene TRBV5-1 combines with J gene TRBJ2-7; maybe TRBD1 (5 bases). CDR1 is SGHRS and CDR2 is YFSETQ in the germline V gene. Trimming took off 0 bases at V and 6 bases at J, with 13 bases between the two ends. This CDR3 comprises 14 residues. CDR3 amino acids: CASSLDGAPVEQYF. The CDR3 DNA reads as TGCGCCAGCAGCTTGGATGGGGCTCCGGTCGAGCAGTACTTC.

The CDR3 DNA sequence: TGTGCCAGCAGTTTAGGTCACAGTACTAGTGGTGACTATGGCTACACCTTC. Translation: CASSLGHSTSGDYGYTF. The chain uses TRBV28 and TRBJ1-2; D gene uncertain. The CDR3 extends over 17 amino acids. Germline V CDR1 and CDR2: MDHEN, SYDVKM. Trimming removed 2 bases at V and 3 bases at J, with 19 bases between.

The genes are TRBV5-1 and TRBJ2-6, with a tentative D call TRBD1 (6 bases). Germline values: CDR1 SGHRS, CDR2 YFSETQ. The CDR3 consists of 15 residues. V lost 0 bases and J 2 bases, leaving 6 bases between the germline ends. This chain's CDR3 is CASSLGGPGANVLTF. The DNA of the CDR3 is TGCGCCAGCAGCTTGGGGGGGCCTGGGGCCAACGTCCTGACTTTC.

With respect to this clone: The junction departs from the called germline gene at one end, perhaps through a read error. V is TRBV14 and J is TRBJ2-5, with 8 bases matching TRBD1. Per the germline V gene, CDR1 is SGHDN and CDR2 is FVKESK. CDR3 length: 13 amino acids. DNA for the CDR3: TGTGCCAGCAGCCAAGGACCCTGGACAGGGCCGGACTTC. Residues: CASSQGPWTGPDF.